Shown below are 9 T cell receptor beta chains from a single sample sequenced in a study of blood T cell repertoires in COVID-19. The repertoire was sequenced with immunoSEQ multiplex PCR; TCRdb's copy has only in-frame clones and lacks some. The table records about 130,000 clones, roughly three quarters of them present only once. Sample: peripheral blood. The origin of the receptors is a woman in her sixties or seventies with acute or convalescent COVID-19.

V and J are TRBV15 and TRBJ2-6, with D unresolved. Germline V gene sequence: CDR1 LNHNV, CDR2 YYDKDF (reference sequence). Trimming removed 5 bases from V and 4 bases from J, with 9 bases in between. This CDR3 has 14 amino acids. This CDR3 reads CATSSPRGANVLTF. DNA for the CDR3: TGTGCCACCAGCTCCCCTAGGGGGGCCAACGTCCTGACTTTC.

The CDR3 nucleotides are TGTGCCTGGAGTATTAAGGGGGATCAGCCCCAGCATTTT. Amino acids: CAWSIKGDQPQHF. V is TRBV30 and J is TRBJ1-5; a possible D gene is TRBD1 (6 bases). The V end lost 2 bases, the J end lost 5 bases, and 10 bases lay between the germline ends. CDR1 GTSNPN and CDR2 SVGIG come from the germline V gene (reference sequence). The CDR3 extends over 13 amino acids. The full variable domain, rest sourced from reference TRBV30 and TRBJ1-5, is SQTIHQWPATLVQPVGSPLSLECTVEGTSNPNLYWYRQAAGRGLQLLFYSVGIGQISSEVPQNLSASRPQDRQFILSSKKLLLSDSGFYLCAWSIKGDQPQHFGDGTRLSIL.

CDR3 DNA sequence: TGTGCCAGCAGCCTCCTCGCCGGGACAGTCAATGAGCAGTTCTTC. As protein: CASSLLAGTVNEQFF. The chain uses TRBV7-8 and TRBJ2-1, with TRBD1 matching over 7 bases. J was trimmed by 6 bases and V by 5 bases; bases with no gene match: 10. The CDR3 is made up of 15 amino acids. CDR1 is SGHVS, CDR2 FQNEAQ, per germline.

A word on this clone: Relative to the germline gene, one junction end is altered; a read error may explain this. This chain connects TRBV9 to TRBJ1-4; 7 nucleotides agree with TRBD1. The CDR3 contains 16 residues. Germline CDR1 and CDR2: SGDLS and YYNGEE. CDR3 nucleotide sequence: TGTGCCGGCAGCCTTACCTGGGACAGCACTGGAAAGGGAATGTTTTTT. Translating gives CAGSLTWDSTGKGMFF.

DNA for the CDR3: TGTGCCAGCAGCTTGACTAGCGGGAGGGCCGACGAGCAGTACTTC. This sequence encodes CASSLTSGRADEQYF. The V and J genes are TRBV11-2 and TRBJ2-7; 14 bases match TRBD2. The V gene end was trimmed by 3 bases and the J gene end by 5 bases; junction bases not matched to a gene: 3. CDR3 size: 15 residues. In germline, CDR1 is SGHAT, CDR2 FQNNGV.

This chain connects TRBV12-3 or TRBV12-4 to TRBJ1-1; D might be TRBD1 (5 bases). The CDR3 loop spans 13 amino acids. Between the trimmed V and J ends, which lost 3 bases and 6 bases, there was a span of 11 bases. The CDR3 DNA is TGTGCCAGCAGTTTTCGGTGGGGGGCTGAAGCTTTCTTT. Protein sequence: CASSFRWGAEAFF.

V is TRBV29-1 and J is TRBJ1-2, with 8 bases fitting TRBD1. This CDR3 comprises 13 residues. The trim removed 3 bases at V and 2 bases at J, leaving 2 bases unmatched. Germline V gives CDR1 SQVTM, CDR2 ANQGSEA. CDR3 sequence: CSVEDRVNYGYTF. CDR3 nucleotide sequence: TGCAGCGTTGAGGACAGGGTCAACTATGGCTACACCTTC.

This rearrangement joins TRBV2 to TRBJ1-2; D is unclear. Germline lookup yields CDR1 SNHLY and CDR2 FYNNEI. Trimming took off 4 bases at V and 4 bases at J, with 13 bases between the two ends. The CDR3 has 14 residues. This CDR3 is CASSANGGLYGYTF. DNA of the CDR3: TGTGCCAGCAGTGCTAATGGCGGCCTCTATGGCTACACCTTC.

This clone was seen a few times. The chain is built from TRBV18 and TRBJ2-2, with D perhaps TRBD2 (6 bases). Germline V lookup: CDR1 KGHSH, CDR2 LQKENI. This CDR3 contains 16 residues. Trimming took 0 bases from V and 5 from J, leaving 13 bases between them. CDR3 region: CASSPPGGLKTGELFF. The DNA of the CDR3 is TGTGCCAGCTCACCACCGGGGGGTCTTAAGACCGGGGAGCTGTTTTTT.